These 28 T cell receptor beta chains were all obtained from the same sample, sequenced in a study of shared clonotypes between healthy human individuals. Repertoires were generated with immunoSEQ multiplex PCR, while TCRdb's copy carries only in-frame clones and drops some. The table lists under 120,000 clones, about 70% of them singletons. The specimen was memory CD8+ T cells sorted from blood. Subset meaning: CD45RO+ cells pooled with CCR7-negative TemRA cells. The receptors here all came from a woman aged 30 to 39 in good health.

The J gene is TRBJ2-1, the V gene TRBV2; possible D gene TRBD2, 5 bases. Germline CDR1 is SNHLY and CDR2 is FYNNEI. Trimming removed 6 bases at V and 6 bases at J, with 18 bases between. The CDR3 contains 15 residues. CDR3 residues: CASSQPRVGSNEQFF. The DNA of the CDR3 is TGTGCCAGCAGCCAACCTAGAGTGGGGAGCAATGAGCAGTTCTTC.

The V and J genes are TRBV25-1 and TRBJ2-3, with D possibly being TRBD2 (6 bases). Germline V lookup: CDR1 MGHDK, CDR2 SYGVNS. The CDR3 is made up of 17 amino acids. Trimming took off 3 bases at V and 3 bases at J, with 19 bases between the two ends. The CDR3 reads CASSDPSGGVDTDTQYF. In DNA form, the CDR3 reads TGTGCCAGCAGTGATCCGTCCGGAGGGGTGGATACAGATACGCAGTATTTT.

The V and J genes are TRBV6-6 and TRBJ2-1, with 12 nucleotides matching TRBD2. Germline CDR1 reads MNHNY; CDR2 reads SVGAGI (reference sequence). V shed 4 bases and J 8 bases; nucleotides not matched to a gene: 6. This CDR3 has 15 residues. This CDR3 is CASSSLAGGPDEQFF. DNA of the CDR3: TGTGCCAGCAGTTCTCTAGCGGGAGGGCCCGATGAGCAGTTCTTC.

The chain links TRBV15 to TRBJ1-1; no clear D. V dropped 1 base and J dropped 1 base, with 7 bases sitting between them. This CDR3 has 14 amino acids. Germline CDR1 reads LNHNV; CDR2 reads YYDKDF (reference sequence). CDR3 protein: CATSRGGENTEAFF. In nucleotides, the CDR3 is TGTGCCACCAGCAGAGGAGGAGAGAACACTGAAGCTTTCTTT.

This clone was seen repeatedly, ten times or more. V gene TRBV6-1 combines with J gene TRBJ2-3, with D possibly being TRBD1 (5 bases). This CDR3 contains 15 residues. Between the trimmed V and J ends, which lost 1 base and 0 bases, there was a span of 8 bases. The germline gives CDR1 MNHNS, CDR2 SASEGT. The CDR3 loop reads CASSEDRGSTDTQYF. CDR3 DNA: TGTGCCAGCAGTGAAGATAGGGGTAGCACAGATACGCAGTATTTT.

The V and J genes are TRBV19 and TRBJ1-5; D perhaps matches TRBD1 (6 bases). The CDR3 extends over 13 amino acids. Trimming cost V 3 bases and J 10 bases, with 13 bases left between them. Germline CDR1 and CDR2: LNHDA and SQIVND (reference sequence). The DNA for the CDR3 is TGTGCCAGTAGTATTTGGGGGGCGCAACCCCAGCATTTT. It translates to CASSIWGAQPQHF.

The chain couples TRBV6-5 to TRBJ2-5, with D tentatively TRBD2 (6 bases). Matching the DNA end better, TRBJ2-7 makes the J call doubtful. Germline V gene lookup returns CDR1 MNHEY and CDR2 SVGAGI. This CDR3 has 14 amino acids. As DNA, the CDR3 is TGTGCCAGCAGTCGACTGACTAGGATCTACGAGCAGTACTTC. Translated: CASSRLTRIYEQYF.

In this sample, this clone is medium-sized. At the DNA level, this CDR3 is encoded by other sequences in the same sample as well. The gene calls are TRBV28 and TRBJ2-7; unclear D gene. The germline V gene encodes CDR1 MDHEN and CDR2 SYDVKM. Trimming cost V 3 bases and J 4 bases, with 10 bases left between them. The CDR3 totals 13 residues. This chain's CDR3 is CASSFSPPYEQYF. DNA for the CDR3: TGTGCCAGCAGTTTTTCCCCTCCGTACGAGCAGTACTTC. The entire variable domain, with the rest obtained from reference TRBV28 and TRBJ2-7, is as follows: DVKVTQSSRYLVKRTGEKVFLECVQDMDHENMFWYRQDPGLGLRLIYFSYDVKMKEKGDIPEGYSVSREKKERFSLILESASTNQTSMYLCASSFSPPYEQYFGPGTRLTVT.

The J gene is TRBJ2-6, the V gene TRBV7-8; tentatively, D is TRBD1 (6 bases). CDR3 length: 18 residues. V lost 4 bases and J lost 0, with 16 bases in between. Germline assignment: CDR1 SGHVS and CDR2 FQNEAQ. The CDR3 DNA sequence: TGTGCCAGCAGCTGGGCCTCGGGACAATTCTCTGGGGCCAACGTCCTGACTTTC. It yields the protein CASSWASGQFSGANVLTF.

V and J are TRBV29-1 and TRBJ2-1; no firm D call. V lost 7 bases to trimming and J lost 10 bases, with 14 bases between them. There are 11 residues in the CDR3. Germline loops: CDR1 SQVTM, CDR2 ANQGSEA. CDR3 sequence (DNA): TGCAGCGCCAGTGACAATCGCGAGCAGTTCTTC. Its translation: CSASDNREQFF.

The sample holds a few counts of this clone. The chain employs TRBV27 and TRBJ1-2; D remains ambiguous. V shed 6 bases and J shed 7 bases, with 18 bases lying between them. Germline values: CDR1 MNHEY, CDR2 SMNVEV (reference sequence). This CDR3 has 14 residues. The CDR3 loop is CASRVPHGPGGYTF. CDR3 DNA sequence: TGTGCCAGCAGGGTCCCTCATGGACCGGGTGGCTACACCTTC.

This sequence joins TRBV27 and TRBJ2-5, with 11 bases fitting TRBD2. V was clipped by 2 bases and J by 2 bases; unmatched bases: 1. This CDR3 has 15 amino acids. Germline CDR1 reads MNHEY; CDR2 reads SMNVEV (reference sequence). The CDR3 spells CASSLLAGGQETQYF. The CDR3 region has the DNA TGTGCCAGCAGTTTACTAGCGGGGGGTCAAGAGACCCAGTACTTC.

The V and J genes are TRBV21-1 and TRBJ2-1; the table's TRBD2 call for D was not verified on the DNA. TRBV21-1 is marked as a pseudogene. CDR3 length equals 14 residues. The CDR3 loop is CASSQGLAGGEQFF. Here the CDR3 DNA reads TGTGCCAGCAGCCAGGGACTAGCGGGAGGTGAGCAGTTCTTC.

This chain connects TRBV6-6 to TRBJ2-1, with 8 positions matching TRBD2. V was clipped by 4 bases and J by 6 bases; unmatched bases: 2. The CDR3 sequence is 13 residues long. CDR1 and CDR2 from the germline V gene are MNHNY and SVGAGI (reference sequence). CDR3 in amino acids: CASSSAGGNEQFF. CDR3 DNA sequence: TGTGCCAGCAGTTCTGCGGGGGGCAATGAGCAGTTCTTC.

V usage is TRBV7-9 and J usage is TRBJ2-7, with D possibly called TRBD1 or TRBD2 (5 bases each). V dropped 6 bases and J dropped 3 bases, with 9 bases sitting between them. Per the germline V gene, CDR1 is SEHNR and CDR2 is FQNEAQ (reference sequence). The CDR3 has 12 amino acids. This CDR3 reads CASRGPNYEQYF. DNA for the CDR3: TGTGCCAGCAGGGGACCGAACTACGAGCAGTACTTC.

The chain links TRBV6-6 to TRBJ1-2; TRBD1 might be the D (5 bases). The germline V gene has CDR1 MNHNY and CDR2 SVGAGI (reference sequence). The CDR3 is made up of 15 amino acids. V lost 10 bases and J lost 3, with 21 bases in between. CDR3 coding DNA: TGTGCCATCAGCCGGGCACCGGGGGGATACTATGGCTACACCTTC. This encodes CAISRAPGGYYGYTF.

The chain employs TRBV4-1 and TRBJ2-1, with 8 bases aligning to TRBD2. This CDR3 is built from 15 residues. J was trimmed by 7 bases and V by 3 bases; bases with no gene match: 8. The germline V gene has CDR1 MGHRA and CDR2 YSYEKL. CDR3 region: CASSHPAGEMNEQFF. Here the CDR3 DNA reads TGCGCCAGCAGCCACCCAGCGGGAGAAATGAATGAGCAGTTCTTC.

V and J are TRBV25-1 and TRBJ2-1, with D possibly being TRBD1 (6 bases). The CDR3 is 15 residues long. CDR1 MGHDK and CDR2 SYGVNS come from the germline V gene. Trimming took off 2 bases at V and 4 bases at J, with 12 bases between the two ends. The CDR3 loop is CASSEGQGRYNEQFF. In DNA, the CDR3 is TGTGCCAGCAGTGAAGGGCAGGGGAGATACAATGAGCAGTTCTTC.

This chain's CDR3 is CASSPIVEGYTF. CDR3 coding DNA: TGTGCCAGCAGCCCTATCGTGGAAGGCTACACCTTC. The V and J genes are TRBV28 and TRBJ1-2; the D is unclear. Germline V gene lookup returns CDR1 MDHEN and CDR2 SYDVKM. The CDR3 totals 12 residues. Trimming took 6 bases from V and 8 from J, leaving 13 bases between them.

The genes are TRBV6-1 and TRBJ2-3, with D hard to call. CDR1 is MNHNS, CDR2 SASEGT, per germline. The CDR3 totals 14 residues. The V end lost 1 base, the J end lost 9 bases, and 14 bases lay between the germline ends. CDR3 sequence (DNA): TGTGCCAGCAGTGAAGTGGGAACGGCGCTCACGCAGTATTTT. Amino acid sequence: CASSEVGTALTQYF.

This clone was picked up a small number of times. CDR3 sequence: CASSPLGGTGSYEQYF. CDR3 sequence (DNA): TGCGCCAGCAGCCCCCTGGGGGGGACAGGATCCTACGAGCAGTACTTC. V and J are TRBV4-1 and TRBJ2-7, with D possibly being TRBD1 (8 bases). CDR1 MGHRA and CDR2 YSYEKL come from the germline V gene. The V gene lost 4 bases and the J gene lost 1 base, with 17 bases spanning the gap. This CDR3 is 16 amino acids long.

The V gene is TRBV5-1, the J gene TRBJ2-5; 7 bases align to TRBD2. The CDR3 contains 14 residues. Trimming at V came to 0 bases and at J to 5 bases, leaving 4 bases not matched to a gene. Per germline, CDR1 SGHRS and CDR2 YFSETQ. CDR3 DNA sequence: TGCGCCAGCAGCTTGGCTAGCGGTATGGAGACCCAGTACTTC. Its translation: CASSLASGMETQYF.

This clone was seen repeatedly, ten times or more. The same CDR3 arises from other DNA sequences in this sample as well. V gene TRBV6-4 combines with J gene TRBJ2-2, with 9 positions matching TRBD1. The CDR3 contains 16 residues. V lost 0 bases and J lost 1; bases outside the gene matches: 0. Germline loops: CDR1 MRHNA, CDR2 SNTAGT. The CDR3 region has the DNA TGTGCCAGCAGTGACTCGGGACAGGGGAACACCGGGGAGCTGTTTTTT. Amino acids: CASSDSGQGNTGELFF.

This clone came up many times. In nucleotides, the CDR3 is TGTGCCAGCAGCTTGGCAGGGGCTTTCAATCAGCCCCAGCATTTT. Translated: CASSLAGAFNQPQHF. This sequence joins TRBV5-6 and TRBJ1-5, with D tentatively TRBD1 (6 bases). Germline V gives CDR1 SGHDT, CDR2 YYEEEE. V was trimmed by 0 bases and J by 3 bases, leaving 10 bases between them. The CDR3 spans 15 residues.

The chain employs TRBV7-2 and TRBJ2-4; TRBD1 is a possible D gene (6 bases). V lost 3 bases and J lost 8, with 8 bases in between. The CDR3 totals 12 residues. Germline values: CDR1 SGHTA, CDR2 FQGNSA. DNA of the CDR3: TGTGCCAGCAGCTTGTACAGGGACATTCAGTACTTC. Protein: CASSLYRDIQYF.

The chain is built from TRBV2 and TRBJ2-1, with D uncertain. The CDR3 extends over 13 amino acids. The germline gives CDR1 SNHLY, CDR2 FYNNEI. V was pared by 9 bases and J by 4 bases, with 13 bases between. The CDR3 region has the DNA TGTGCCAGTTCCACCGGACGATACAATGAGCAGTTCTTC. Translation gives CASSTGRYNEQFF.

The chain links TRBV25-1 to TRBJ2-5, with 8 bases matching TRBD1. Trimming took 1 base from V and 5 from J; bases not matched to a gene: 15. This CDR3 is 18 amino acids long. Germline CDR1 reads MGHDK; CDR2 reads SYGVNS. Written as DNA, the CDR3 is TGTGCCAGCAGTGAATCGGTAGTGGCAGGGGGCAGAAGGGAGACCCAGTACTTC. Encoded protein: CASSESVVAGGRRETQYF.

The chain recombines TRBV11-2 with TRBJ1-2; D is uncertain. Germline CDR1 and CDR2: SGHAT and FQNNGV. This CDR3 is 13 amino acids long. The V end was cut by 5 bases, the J end by 6 bases, with 13 bases between. CDR3 DNA: TGTGCCAGCAGCACTCGGGTTGTACATGGCTACACCTTC. It is translated as CASSTRVVHGYTF.